This entry lists 32 T cell receptor beta chains sequenced from one sample in a study of patients and donors after allogeneic stem cell transplantation. In TCRdb, the RT-PCR reads were re-called with MiXCR into one record per CDR3 protein. The data show 150,000 or so distinct CDR3 sequences, approximately 25% seen once. Sequenced input: blood, either unsorted or a sorted T cell fraction (not recorded which). The receptor source for this set is a human donor who was either an allogeneic HSCT recipient or a stem cell or donor lymphocyte infusion donor (not recorded which). It is not recorded whose cells these are; they may come from a transplant donor.

The chain couples TRBV12-3 or TRBV12-4 to TRBJ2-2; possible D gene TRBD2, 6 bases. CDR3 length: 14 residues. The germline V and J ends were trimmed by 6 bases and 9 bases, with 17 bases remaining between them. The DNA of the CDR3 is TGTGCCAGCAGCAACCGGGACTCCGGTCGGGAGCTGTTTTTT. This codes for CASSNRDSGRELFF.

The chain employs TRBV5-1 and TRBJ2-7; 9 bases are shared with TRBD1. V lost 6 bases and J lost 2; bases outside the gene matches: 15. Per the germline V gene, CDR1 is SGHRS and CDR2 is YFSETQ. The CDR3 spans 17 residues. In DNA, the CDR3 is TGCGCCAGCAAAAGAGGTCTTTTTGACAGGGGGACCTACGAGCAGTACTTC. The encoded protein is CASKRGLFDRGTYEQYF.

This clonotype was recorded a few times. The chain links TRBV5-6 to TRBJ2-2; 7 positions agree with TRBD2. CDR1 is SGHDT, CDR2 YYEEEE, per germline. With 5 bases clipped from V and 6 bases from J, the junction kept 10 bases outside the gene matches. The CDR3 totals 15 residues. The CDR3 bases are TGTGCCAGCAGTTTCAGCGGGATAGTGGCCGGGGAGCTGTTTTTT. Translation gives CASSFSGIVAGELFF.

The rearrangement uses TRBV7-2 and TRBJ2-3; TRBD2 agrees at 7 bases. CDR1 and CDR2 (germline): SGHTA, FQGNSA. This CDR3 has 14 amino acids. V lost 5 bases, J lost 5 bases, and 7 bases stayed unmatched. The DNA of the CDR3 is TGTGCCAGCAGCCAGGGAGGGGCCGTAGATACGCAGTATTTT. Translated: CASSQGGAVDTQYF.

The V call is TRBV5-1, the J call TRBJ2-3; 15 nucleotides align to TRBD2. Germline CDR1 reads SGHRS; CDR2 reads YFSETQ. Losses at the gene ends were 2 bases for V and 0 bases for J; bases not matched to a gene: 4. The CDR3 extends over 18 amino acids. The CDR3 spells CASSLGLAGGLSTDTQYF. CDR3 sequence (DNA): TGCGCCAGCAGCTTAGGACTAGCGGGGGGGCTCAGCACAGATACGCAGTATTTT.

This clonotype was detected many times. The gene calls are TRBV15 and TRBJ1-1, with a possible D match to TRBD1 (6 bases). This CDR3 is built from 13 residues. CDR1 is LNHNV, CDR2 YYDKDF, per germline (reference sequence). With 6 bases removed from V and 6 bases from J, the gap between germline ends came to 14 bases. CDR3 sequence: CATSKDRLPEAFF. CDR3 DNA: TGTGCCACCAGTAAAGACAGGTTACCTGAAGCTTTCTTT.

V is TRBV9 and J is TRBJ2-3; a weak D match, TRBD1 (6 bases). This CDR3 contains 15 residues. Trimming removed 0 bases at V and 0 bases at J, with 8 bases between. CDR1 is SGDLS, CDR2 YYNGEE, per germline. CDR3 in amino acids: CASSVAGASTDTQYF. CDR3 bases: TGTGCCAGCAGCGTAGCAGGGGCTAGCACAGATACGCAGTATTTT.

There are many counts of this clonotype. V usage is TRBV4-1 and J usage is TRBJ1-5; no clear D. Germline V gene lookup returns CDR1 MGHRA and CDR2 YSYEKL. The CDR3 is 15 residues long. The ends were cut back, 4 bases at V and 6 bases at J, with 16 bases in the middle. The CDR3 DNA is TGCGCCAGCAGCCTTTCGGGAGGTCTGGGTCAGCCCCAGCATTTT. It specifies CASSLSGGLGQPQHF.

There are many counts of this clonotype. The V gene is TRBV6-4, the J gene TRBJ1-5; 8 bases agree with TRBD1. This CDR3 is built from 13 residues. The junction had 5 bases not matched to a gene; V was cut back by 6 bases and J by 7 bases. The V gene's germline CDR1 is MRHNA and CDR2 SNTAGT. CDR3: CASSQGAGQPQHF. DNA of the CDR3: TGTGCCAGCAGCCAGGGGGCAGGACAGCCCCAGCATTTT.

Only a few counts were recorded for this clonotype. This chain connects TRBV7-9 to TRBJ1-1; D remains ambiguous. Germline V gives CDR1 SEHNR, CDR2 FQNEAQ (reference sequence). V was clipped by 5 bases and J by 2 bases, with 18 bases between them. The CDR3 spans 16 residues. This CDR3 is CASSPGRSGKNTEAFF. The CDR3 DNA reads as TGTGCCAGCAGCCCGGGCCGCTCTGGCAAAAACACTGAAGCTTTCTTT.

This clonotype was detected only a few times. This chain joins TRBV30 and TRBJ2-7; perhaps TRBD2 as D (5 bases). Deletions cut 0 bases from V and 3 bases from J, with 12 bases between. The length of the CDR3 is 14 residues. Germline V gene lookup returns CDR1 GTSNPN and CDR2 SVGIG (reference sequence). The CDR3 DNA is TGTGCCTGGAGTGTGTATCGGGGAAACTACGAGCAGTACTTC. It yields the protein CAWSVYRGNYEQYF.

The chain recombines TRBV12-3 or TRBV12-4 with TRBJ2-3; maybe TRBD2 (5 bases). Deletions cut 5 bases from V and 1 base from J, with 10 bases between. There are 14 residues in the CDR3. The CDR3 coding sequence is TGTGCCAGCAGTCCCTTACTAGGCACAGATACGCAGTATTTT. It is translated as CASSPLLGTDTQYF.

The table lists this clonotype with a few counts. The chain couples TRBV18 to TRBJ1-5, with D maybe TRBD1 (5 bases). The V end was cut by 6 bases, the J end by 6 bases, with 15 bases between. Germline V CDR1 and CDR2: KGHSH, LQKENI. The CDR3 is 14 residues long. This CDR3 is CASSDLGGTQPQHF. For the CDR3, the DNA is TGTGCCAGCTCCGATTTGGGGGGGACTCAGCCCCAGCATTTT. Full variable domain (rest looked up from reference TRBV18 and TRBJ1-5): NAGVMQNPRHLVRRRGQEARLRCSPMKGHSHVYWYRQLPEEGLKFMVYLQKENIIDESGMPKERFSAEFPKEGPSILRIQQVVRGDSAAYFCASSDLGGTQPQHFGDGTRLSIL.

This clonotype has a count of ten or more. The genes are TRBV5-1 and TRBJ1-2, with 7 bases lining up with TRBD1. The CDR3 loop spans 14 amino acids. CDR1 and CDR2 from the germline V gene are SGHRS and YFSETQ. Trimming cost V 4 bases and J 3 bases; bases outside gene matches: 6. CDR3 region: CASSLEQGYYGYTF. CDR3 sequence (DNA): TGCGCCAGCAGCCTGGAACAGGGGTACTATGGCTACACCTTC.

This chain links TRBV7-3 with TRBJ2-3, with a tentative D call TRBD2 (6 bases). The CDR3 covers 15 residues. V lost 3 bases, J lost 0 bases, and 10 bases lay in between. Looked up from germline, CDR1 is SGHTA and CDR2 is FQGTGA. CDR3 protein: CASSFRGTSTDTQYF. In DNA, the CDR3 is TGTGCCAGCAGCTTCCGGGGGACTAGCACAGATACGCAGTATTTT.

There are a few counts of this clonotype. The gene calls are TRBV7-2 and TRBJ1-1; D is uncertain. CDR1 is SGHTA and CDR2 is FQGNSA in the germline V gene. The length of the CDR3 is 13 residues. Trimming removed 0 bases from V and 6 bases from J, with 8 bases in between. The CDR3, as DNA: TGTGCCAGCAGCTTAGCGAGGGAAGCTGAAGCTTTCTTT. Amino acid sequence: CASSLAREAEAFF.

This clonotype was seen only a few times. The chain uses TRBV20-1 and TRBJ2-7; TRBD1 agrees at 7 bases. The V gene's germline CDR1 is DFQATT and CDR2 SNEGSKA (reference sequence). The CDR3 has 12 residues. After removal of 5 bases from V and 3 bases from J, the junction contained 4 bases not matched to a gene. This CDR3 is CSAYRDSYEQYF. The CDR3 nucleotides are TGCAGTGCTTACCGGGACAGCTACGAGCAGTACTTC.

This sequence joins TRBV29-1 and TRBJ2-2, with 10 bases aligning to TRBD1. Unmatched junction bases numbered 7, after V lost 8 bases and J lost 4 bases. The CDR3 spans 14 residues. Germline V gene data show CDR1 as SQVTM and CDR2 as ANQGSEA. The CDR3 coding sequence is TGCAGCTACGGGGACAGGGGACCCACCGGGGAGCTGTTTTTT. Translation gives CSYGDRGPTGELFF.

The CDR3 region has the DNA TGTGCCAGCAGTTTAGAACCGGGACTAGCAAACGAGCAGTTCTTC. It translates to CASSLEPGLANEQFF. The gene calls are TRBV12-3 or TRBV12-4 and TRBJ2-1; 9 nucleotides match TRBD2. The J segment lost 10 bases and the V segment lost 1 base, leaving 8 bases of the junction unmatched. The CDR3 sequence is 15 residues long.

This clonotype was detected only a few times. V gene TRBV12-3 or TRBV12-4 combines with J gene TRBJ1-2; D gene uncertain. The ends were cut back, 3 bases at V and 1 base at J, with 3 bases in the middle. CDR3 size: 12 residues. CDR3 DNA sequence: TGTGCCAGCAGTTTTAGTAACTATGGCTACACCTTC. It encodes CASSFSNYGYTF.

Details on this clonotype: The missing conserved phenylalanine or tryptophan at the end of this CDR3 makes a read error likely. CDR3: CASSDGQFSGNTIYL. DNA of the CDR3: TGTGCCAGCAGTGACGGACAGTTCTCTGGAAACACCATATATTTG. This sequence joins TRBV27 and TRBJ1-3; D might be TRBD1 (6 bases). CDR1 MNHEY and CDR2 SMNVEV come from the germline V gene (reference sequence). There are 15 residues in the CDR3. Between the trimmed V and J ends, which lost 5 bases and 0 bases, there was a span of 11 bases.

The chain uses TRBV7-8 and TRBJ2-3, with D possibly called TRBD1 or TRBD2 (5 bases each). The V and J ends lost 3 bases and 5 bases respectively, with 12 bases between them. Germline V lookup: CDR1 SGHVS, CDR2 FQNEAQ. CDR3 length: 14 amino acids. The CDR3, as DNA: TGTGCCAGCAGCTTGGGGCTAGCTGGAGATACGCAGTATTTT. Its translation: CASSLGLAGDTQYF.

This clonotype appeared a few times. The CDR3 sequence is CASSPRPPGLANEKLFF. CDR3 nucleotide sequence: TGTGCCAGCAGCCCCAGACCCCCAGGGTTGGCTAATGAAAAACTGTTTTTT. The chain links TRBV7-2 to TRBJ1-4; D might be TRBD1 (5 bases). In germline, CDR1 is SGHTA, CDR2 FQGNSA. Trimming took off 5 bases at V and 3 bases at J, with 19 bases between the two ends. This CDR3 comprises 17 residues.

The chain couples TRBV20-1 to TRBJ2-1, with TRBD2 identical over 12 bases. V trimming: 3 bases; J trimming: 8 bases; junction bases outside the gene matches: 11. The CDR3 loop spans 16 amino acids. Germline assignment: CDR1 DFQATT and CDR2 SNEGSKA (reference sequence). The chain's CDR3 is CSASGLAGGPRDEQFF. The CDR3 coding sequence is TGCAGTGCTAGCGGGCTAGCGGGAGGGCCGAGAGATGAGCAGTTCTTC.

CDR3 region: CASSFRVPNTDTQYF. In nucleotides, the CDR3 is TGCGCCAGCAGCTTCCGAGTTCCTAACACAGATACGCAGTATTTT. The rearrangement links TRBV5-1 to TRBJ2-3; D not certain. Per the germline V gene, CDR1 is SGHRS and CDR2 is YFSETQ. This CDR3 is built from 15 residues. V was shortened by 2 bases and J by 2 bases, with 12 bases between the two germline ends.

The chain has TRBV20-1 and TRBJ2-1, with 9 nucleotides matching TRBD1. J was trimmed by 7 bases and V by 6 bases; bases with no gene match: 10. This CDR3 is 14 amino acids long. Germline CDR1 is DFQATT and CDR2 is SNEGSKA (reference sequence). As DNA, the CDR3 is TGCAGTGCCTGGACAGGGGCCGTGCGGAATGAGCAGTTCTTC. Translation: CSAWTGAVRNEQFF.

This clonotype was found once. The chain carries TRBV5-1 and TRBJ1-5, with 9 bases identical to TRBD1. Trimming cost V 4 bases and J 6 bases; bases outside gene matches: 5. The CDR3 is 14 amino acids. Germline CDR1 and CDR2: SGHRS and YFSETQ. CDR3 coding DNA: TGCGCCAGCAGCACCGGACAGGGGACTCAGCCCCAGCATTTT. Translated, it gives CASSTGQGTQPQHF.

This clonotype showed up just a few times. The chain carries TRBV29-1 and TRBJ2-5, with 9 bases lining up with TRBD2. CDR3 size: 14 residues. V gave up 7 bases and J gave up 5 bases; unmatched junction bases: 11. Germline-derived CDR1 and CDR2 are SQVTM and ANQGSEA. The CDR3 reads CSAFSGSSMETQYF. In DNA, the CDR3 is TGCAGCGCATTTAGCGGGAGTTCCATGGAGACCCAGTACTTC.

In this sample, this clonotype turned up a few times. V usage is TRBV12-3 or TRBV12-4 and J usage is TRBJ1-2; perhaps TRBD1 as D (6 bases). The CDR3 is made up of 14 amino acids. V was shortened by 2 bases and J by 2 bases, with 9 bases between the two germline ends. CDR3 nucleotide sequence: TGTGCCAGCAGTTTAAGTCAGGGGAACTATGGCTACACCTTC. Translated: CASSLSQGNYGYTF.

The chain links TRBV20-1 to TRBJ1-1; D gene ambiguous. The CDR3 extends over 13 amino acids. V lost 1 base, J lost 0 bases, and 6 bases lay in between. Germline values: CDR1 DFQATT, CDR2 SNEGSKA (reference sequence). The DNA of the CDR3 is TGCAGTGCTAGAGTTAGGTTGAACACTGAAGCTTTCTTT. Protein product: CSARVRLNTEAFF.

This clonotype has just a few counts. The chain couples TRBV6-5 to TRBJ1-2; D is unresolved. Germline lookup yields CDR1 MNHEY and CDR2 SVGAGI. Trimming took 2 bases from V and 8 from J, leaving 24 bases between them. The CDR3 totals 17 residues. CDR3 loop: CASSYLQRPSALYGYTF. Here the CDR3 DNA reads TGTGCCAGCAGTTACCTCCAGAGACCCTCAGCACTTTACGGCTACACCTTC.

V is TRBV20-1 and J is TRBJ2-1; no clear D. The germline V and J ends were trimmed by 1 base and 6 bases, with 10 bases remaining between them. The germline V gene has CDR1 DFQATT and CDR2 SNEGSKA (reference sequence). The CDR3 has 13 amino acids. In DNA form, the CDR3 reads TGCAGTGCTAGAGGGGGTAGCAGCAATGAGCAGTTCTTC. Translating gives CSARGGSSNEQFF.